The 16 T cell receptor beta chains reported below all come from one sample, sequenced in a study of CDR3 diversity in severe acne. TCRdb reprocessed the PCR reads with MiXCR, giving one entry per CDR3 protein. The data contain more than 85,000 distinct CDR3 sequences, about 53% of them singletons. Input material: blood. These receptors all stem from a male donor with severe acne vulgaris.

The chain employs TRBV20-1 and TRBJ2-7; possibly TRBD1 or TRBD2 for D (6 bases each). V dropped 3 bases and J dropped 6 bases, with 12 bases sitting between them. This CDR3 is built from 12 residues. Germline V lookup: CDR1 DFQATT, CDR2 SNEGSKA (reference sequence). Written as DNA, the CDR3 is TGCAGTGCTAGTTTGGGGGGCGGCGAGCAGTACTTC. Translation: CSASLGGGEQYF.

The rearrangement links TRBV6-5 to TRBJ2-5, with D perhaps matching TRBD2 (6 bases). This CDR3 has 16 residues. V was cut by 4 bases and J by 5 bases, with 20 bases left in between. CDR1 is MNHEY and CDR2 is SVGAGI in the germline V gene. The CDR3 nucleotides read TGTGCCAGCAGTTCCCGGTTTAGCGGAGGAACGGAGACCCAGTACTTC. The encoded protein is CASSSRFSGGTETQYF.

The V and J genes are TRBV24-1 and TRBJ2-5; TRBD1 matches at 7 bases. V was clipped by 9 bases and J by 3 bases; unmatched bases: 12. The V gene's germline CDR1 is KGHDR and CDR2 SFDVKD. This CDR3 has 15 residues. The CDR3 nucleotides are TGTGCCACCGGGTGGGATACAGGGGTAGAAGAGACCCAGTACTTC. It specifies CATGWDTGVEETQYF.

This clonotype was picked up many times. The chain employs TRBV19 and TRBJ2-2; TRBD1 matches 7 bases. Germline-derived CDR1 and CDR2 are LNHDA and SQIVND (reference sequence). The CDR3 spans 15 residues. After removal of 1 base from V and 7 bases from J, the junction contained 6 bases not matched to a gene. CDR3 nucleotide sequence: TGTGCCAGTAGTATAGCTACAGGGGTTATCGGGGAGCTGTTTTTT. The encoded protein is CASSIATGVIGELFF. The full variable domain, completed using reference TRBV19 and TRBJ2-2, is DGGITQSPKYLFRKEGQNVTLSCEQNLNHDAMYWYRQDPGQGLRLIYYSQIVNDFQKGDIAEGYSVSREKKESFPLTVTSAQKNPTAFYLCASSIATGVIGELFFGEGSRLTVL.

Turning to this clonotype: A much bigger clone sits one base away, suggesting this may be a read error. The rearrangement uses TRBV5-1 and TRBJ2-7; TRBD2 is a possible D gene (6 bases). CDR1 is SGHRS, CDR2 YFSETQ, per germline. Trimming took 6 bases from V and 6 from J, leaving 16 bases between them. The CDR3 totals 13 residues. The CDR3 sequence: CASNRDWRAEQYF. Written as DNA, the CDR3 is TGCGCCAGCAACCGGGACTGGAGGGCCGAGCAGTACTTC.

This clonotype is judged medium-sized. V gene TRBV25-1 combines with J gene TRBJ2-1; D gene ambiguous. V was shortened by 3 bases and J by 3 bases, with 9 bases between the two germline ends. This CDR3 region has 14 residues. In germline, CDR1 is MGHDK, CDR2 SYGVNS. The CDR3 region is CASSDVEVYNEQFF. Here the CDR3 DNA reads TGTGCCAGCAGTGACGTCGAGGTCTACAATGAGCAGTTCTTC.

This clonotype was found many times. The chain has TRBV28 and TRBJ2-7, with D unclear. CDR1 MDHEN and CDR2 SYDVKM come from the germline V gene. The CDR3 sequence is 9 residues long. V dropped 8 bases and J dropped 5 bases, with 4 bases sitting between them. The CDR3, as DNA: TGTGCCAGCCTAGACGAGCAGTACTTC. It is translated as CASLDEQYF.

The J gene is TRBJ1-1, the V gene TRBV10-3; perhaps TRBD1 as D (5 bases). The CDR3 length is 15 residues. With 7 bases removed from V and 0 bases from J, the gap between germline ends came to 15 bases. The germline V gene encodes CDR1 ENHRY and CDR2 SYGVKD. CDR3 in amino acids: CAITSSETVNTEAFF. The CDR3 DNA is TGTGCCATCACCTCCTCGGAGACAGTGAACACTGAAGCTTTCTTT.

This clonotype appeared many times. The rearrangement uses TRBV7-3 and TRBJ1-1, with D unclear. This CDR3 spans 15 amino acids. V lost 5 bases and J 5 bases, leaving 18 bases between the germline ends. Germline-derived CDR1 and CDR2 are SGHTA and FQGTGA. The chain's CDR3 is CASSPAGKKRTEAFF. The CDR3 DNA is TGTGCCAGCAGCCCGGCTGGGAAGAAAAGGACTGAAGCTTTCTTT.

The rearrangement joins TRBV20-1 to TRBJ2-1, with D possibly TRBD2 on 6 matching bases. This CDR3 has 14 amino acids. The germline V gene encodes CDR1 DFQATT and CDR2 SNEGSKA (reference sequence). The germline V and J ends were trimmed by 6 bases and 8 bases, with 20 bases remaining between them. CDR3 bases: TGCAGTGCCTCAGGATTTGCGGGAACGCATGAGCAGTTCTTC. This sequence encodes CSASGFAGTHEQFF.

A note on this clonotype: Since a much larger clone is just one base distant, this may be a read error. The rearrangement joins TRBV15 to TRBJ2-3; 8 bases fit TRBD1. J lost 8 bases, V lost 2 bases, and 12 bases had no gene match. Germline V lookup: CDR1 LNHNV, CDR2 YYDKDF (reference sequence). The CDR3 is 16 amino acids. The CDR3 nucleotides read TGTGCCACCAGCAGAAAAGGCGGGGAAGACAGGGGTACGCAGTATTTT. Its translation: CATSRKGGEDRGTQYF.

The table lists this clonotype with a few counts. The V and J genes are TRBV3-1 and TRBJ1-5; 8 bases are shared with TRBD1. V shed 1 base and J 7 bases; nucleotides not matched to a gene: 0. This CDR3 comprises 13 residues. Germline CDR1 reads LGHDT; CDR2 reads YNNKEL (reference sequence). The CDR3 nucleotides are TGTGCCAGCAGCCAAGGACAGGGGCAGCCCCAGCATTTT. This sequence encodes CASSQGQGQPQHF. Filled out from reference TRBV3-1 and TRBJ1-5, the complete variable domain reads DTAVSQTPKYLVTQMGNDKSIKCEQNLGHDTMYWYKQDSKKFLKIMFSYNNKELIINETVPNRFSPKSPDKAHLNLHINSLELGDSAVYFCASSQGQGQPQHFGDGTRLSIL.

This clonotype was seen many times. The chain joins TRBV2 to TRBJ2-5; 10 bases match TRBD1. Germline V gene lookup returns CDR1 SNHLY and CDR2 FYNNEI. The CDR3 sequence is 14 residues long. The junction had 11 bases not matched to a gene; V was cut back by 11 bases and J by 5 bases. The DNA of the CDR3 is TGTGCCGGGGACAGGGGTTTATTGGGGGAGACCCAGTACTTC. It yields the protein CAGDRGLLGETQYF.

This clonotype was counted a single time. J is TRBJ2-6 and V is TRBV19; D is undetermined. V was cut by 6 bases and J by 4 bases, with 10 bases left in between. The CDR3 contains 14 residues. Per the germline V gene, CDR1 is LNHDA and CDR2 is SQIVND (reference sequence). CDR3 sequence reads: CASSRIGGANVLTF. The CDR3 DNA is TGTGCCAGTAGCCGGATAGGAGGGGCCAACGTCCTGACTTTC.

In its sample, this clonotype was seen many times. This chain joins TRBV13 and TRBJ2-7; the D is unclear. The V gene's germline CDR1 is PRHDT and CDR2 FYEKMQ (reference sequence). The CDR3 is 13 residues long. V was pared by 5 bases and J by 2 bases, with 10 bases between. Here the CDR3 reads CASSRGVTYEQYF. The CDR3 coding sequence is TGTGCCAGCAGCCGAGGAGTTACCTACGAGCAGTACTTC.

With regard to this clonotype: One junction end does not reproduce the germline sequence, and a read error may be involved. V gene TRBV11-2 combines with J gene TRBJ2-1, with no clear D. CDR1 is SGHAT and CDR2 is FQNNGV in the germline V gene. The CDR3 is 13 amino acids. In nucleotides, the CDR3 is TGTGCCAGCAGCTTTATTAGCCGCAATGAGCGGTTCTTC. Residues: CASSFISRNERFF.